A single sample is the source of the 16 T cell receptor beta chains below, sequenced in a study of blood T cells in healthy people across ages. Primers used in a second PCR of roughly 7 to 12 cycles were a sample-barcoded 5' primer and a J-beta primer mix. From the 5' RACE reads, TCRdb called clonotypes with MiXCR, one entry per CDR3 protein. Counted here are about 1.6 million distinct CDR3 sequences, around 35% occurring once; the ten biggest clones make up over 9%. Sequencing used blood. Receptors were obtained from a woman aged 30 to 39 in good health.

The rearrangement joins TRBV7-9 to TRBJ2-7; possibly TRBD1 or TRBD2 for D (5 bases each). Germline CDR1 and CDR2: SEHNR and FQNEAQ (reference sequence). The CDR3 has 16 amino acids. Trimming took 5 bases from V and 4 from J, leaving 21 bases between them. Written as DNA, the CDR3 is TGTGCCAGCAGCAACAATTTGGGACCAAACCCATACGAGCAGTACTTC. It codes for CASSNNLGPNPYEQYF.

About this clonotype: The junction shows a germline mismatch at one end, possibly a read error. V and J are TRBV4-1 and TRBJ2-5; D ambiguous. This CDR3 has 15 amino acids. From germline, CDR1 is MGHRA and CDR2 YSYEKL. The CDR3 reads CAGSQLLGSPETQYF. In nucleotides, the CDR3 is TGCGCCGGCAGCCAGCTCCTCGGTTCTCCAGAGACCCAGTACTTC.

As to this clonotype: The junction shows a germline mismatch at one end, possibly a read error. The gene calls are TRBV9 and TRBJ2-1, with 9 bases lining up with TRBD2. Per germline, CDR1 SGDLS and CDR2 YYNGEE. The CDR3 spans 16 residues. The CDR3 spells CAGSVFGAGGINEQFF. As DNA, the CDR3 is TGTGCCGGCAGCGTATTTGGAGCGGGAGGTATCAATGAGCAGTTCTTC.

This clonotype was observed a few times. V is TRBV12-3 or TRBV12-4 and J is TRBJ2-5, with 8 nucleotides matching TRBD1. The CDR3 extends over 15 amino acids. V dropped 5 bases and J dropped 3; count of bases not matched to a gene: 8. The CDR3 nucleotides are TGTGCCAGCAGTCTCCCCAGGGGGCTAGAAGAGACCCAGTACTTC. Protein product: CASSLPRGLEETQYF.

Points on this clonotype: This may come from a read error, since a much larger clone is one base off. This chain links TRBV15 with TRBJ1-5; D unresolved. CDR1 is LNHNV, CDR2 YYDKDF, per germline (reference sequence). This CDR3 comprises 13 residues. V was shortened by 6 bases and J by 0 bases, with 6 bases between the two germline ends. The CDR3 DNA is TGTGCCACCAGGGAAAATAGCAATCAGCCCCAGCATTTT. Encoded protein: CATRENSNQPQHF.

The chain is built from TRBV5-1 and TRBJ2-7; TRBD1 agrees at 8 bases. Per the germline V gene, CDR1 is SGHRS and CDR2 is YFSETQ. Trimming cost V 7 bases and J 3 bases; bases outside gene matches: 9. The CDR3 consists of 14 residues. The CDR3 coding sequence is TGCGCCAGCGGTTTCGGGACAGGAGGCTACGAGCAGTACTTC. This codes for CASGFGTGGYEQYF.

V is TRBV5-5 and J is TRBJ2-5; D call uncertain. The last part of the DNA fits TRBJ2-7 better; the J call may be wrong. CDR3 length equals 13 residues. CDR1 is SGHKS, CDR2 YYEKEE, per germline (reference sequence). As DNA, the CDR3 is TGTGCCAGCAGCTTGCCGGCAGATCTCGAGCAGTACTTC. This gives the protein CASSLPADLEQYF.

The rearrangement links TRBV7-8 to TRBJ1-1; D possibly corresponds to TRBD1 (5 bases). V lost 2 bases, J lost 5 bases, and 15 bases lay in between. The CDR3 runs 15 residues. Looked up from germline, CDR1 is SGHVS and CDR2 is FQNEAQ. The chain's CDR3 is CASSLPGPGRTEAFF. For the CDR3, the DNA is TGTGCCAGCAGCTTACCGGGGCCCGGGCGGACTGAAGCTTTCTTT.

The genes are TRBV10-3 and TRBJ2-5, with TRBD2 as a possible D gene (7 bases). Germline CDR1 ENHRY, CDR2 SYGVKD. The CDR3 contains 15 residues. The V gene lost 3 bases and the J gene lost 11 bases, with 22 bases spanning the gap. The CDR3 loop is CAISDKGGSPGEQYF. The CDR3 DNA reads TGTGCCATCAGTGATAAGGGGGGGTCCCCTGGGGAGCAGTACTTC.

The DNA of the CDR3 is TGTGCCAGCTCACCGGGCAGGGTCGCACACGAGCAGTACTTC. Protein sequence: CASSPGRVAHEQYF. V usage is TRBV18 and J usage is TRBJ2-7, with a possible D match to TRBD1 (5 bases). Germline-derived CDR1 and CDR2 are KGHSH and LQKENI. Trimming took off 3 bases at V and 5 bases at J, with 14 bases between the two ends. The CDR3 has 14 residues. The full variable domain, completed using reference TRBV18 and TRBJ2-7, is NAGVMQNPRHLVRRRGQEARLRCSPMKGHSHVYWYRQLPEEGLKFMVYLQKENIIDESGMPKERFSAEFPKEGPSILRIQQVVRGDSAAYFCASSPGRVAHEQYFGPGTRLTVT.

The V call is TRBV2, the J call TRBJ2-7, with 9 nucleotides matching TRBD1. The J segment lost 9 bases and the V segment lost 6 bases, leaving 12 bases of the junction unmatched. From germline, CDR1 is SNHLY and CDR2 FYNNEI. CDR3 size: 14 residues. CDR3 in amino acids: CASSATGGGTRQYF. CDR3 DNA sequence: TGTGCCAGCAGCGCTACAGGGGGCGGAACCCGGCAGTACTTC. Variable domain in full (rest from reference TRBV2 and TRBJ2-7): EPEVTQTPSHQVTQMGQEVILRCVPISNHLYFYWYRQILGQKVEFLVSFYNNEISEKSEIFDDQFSVERPDGSNFTLKIRSTKLEDSAMYFCASSATGGGTRQYFGPGTRLTVT.

The chain has TRBV2 and TRBJ1-1; TRBD1 agrees at 7 bases. The junction had 7 bases not matched to a gene; V was cut back by 5 bases and J by 4 bases. The CDR3 extends over 14 amino acids. In germline, CDR1 is SNHLY, CDR2 FYNNEI. This chain's CDR3 is CASSRGQTFTEAFF. The CDR3 DNA reads as TGTGCCAGCAGTCGGGGACAGACTTTCACTGAAGCTTTCTTT.

Many counts were recorded for this clonotype. The chain carries TRBV4-1 and TRBJ2-5; D might be TRBD1 (6 bases). V shed 3 bases and J shed 5 bases, with 13 bases lying between them. The CDR3 covers 14 residues. Germline V gene data show CDR1 as MGHRA and CDR2 as YSYEKL. In DNA, the CDR3 is TGCGCCAGCAGCCAGAAACAGGGTCGGGAGACCCAGTACTTC. Amino acids: CASSQKQGRETQYF.

There are many counts of this clonotype. V usage is TRBV7-9 and J usage is TRBJ1-2; D not certain. The CDR3 has 11 residues. The V gene lost 1 base and the J gene lost 8 bases, with 5 bases spanning the gap. The germline CDR1 and CDR2 sequences are SEHNR and FQNEAQ (reference sequence). CDR3 sequence reads: CASSLDGGYTF. In nucleotides, the CDR3 is TGTGCCAGCAGCTTAGATGGGGGCTACACCTTC.

The rearrangement links TRBV27 to TRBJ2-7, with a tentative D call TRBD1 (6 bases). The CDR3 consists of 14 residues. V dropped 8 bases and J dropped 0 bases, with 14 bases sitting between them. Germline CDR1 reads MNHEY; CDR2 reads SMNVEV (reference sequence). The DNA of the CDR3 is TGTGCCAGCTGCCCGGACAGCTACTCCTACGAGCAGTACTTC. Translating gives CASCPDSYSYEQYF.

This clonotype appeared a few times. The CDR3 region is CASSQDFAETQYF. Here the CDR3 DNA reads TGTGCCAGCAGCCAAGATTTCGCAGAGACCCAGTACTTC. V and J are TRBV3-1 and TRBJ2-5; D is unclear. The V end lost 0 bases, the J end lost 4 bases, and 6 bases lay between the germline ends. CDR1 and CDR2 (germline): LGHDT, YNNKEL (reference sequence). The CDR3 is 13 residues long.